This T cell receptor (beta chain) was profiled in a study of neurological immune-mediated disorders. Study-wide points: The greatest TCR clonal expansion appeared in HTLV-1-associated myelopathy and the smallest, falling below healthy controls, in multiple sclerosis. Expanded clones shared no CDR3 amino acid sequences across subjects, suggesting private repertoires in all groups.

There are many counts of this clonotype. Antigen: not known. Synthesis of cDNA was accomplished via 5'RACE employing 10-nucleotide random UMIs. Over 170 million TCR-beta sequences (from 15-18 subjects) were yielded by each sequencing run. TCRdb re-called the 5' RACE reads with MiXCR, one entry per CDR3 protein. The sample contains just under 45,000 distinct CDR3 sequences, about 13% of which appear only once. The CDR3 extends over 16 amino acids. V was clipped by 6 bases and J by 0 bases; unmatched bases: 8. Germline V gene lookup returns CDR1 SGHRS and CDR2 YFSETQ. V gene TRBV5-1 combines with J gene TRBJ2-1; 8 bases line up with TRBD1. The source material was PBMCs. This sequence was found in a female donor in good health. DNA of the CDR3: TGCGCCAGCACCCGACAGGGGTTGAGCTCCTACAATGAGCAGTTCTTC. Encoded protein: CASTRQGLSSYNEQFF.